This TCR beta chain was identified in a study of identical twins. General study findings and limits: Compared with models, monozygotic twins showed more out-of-frame TCR alpha sharing. When twins shared out-of-frame alpha sequences, those sequences had excess low generation probability. Insertions were fewer in abundant cord blood beta clonotypes, whereas memory repertoires showed none of this pattern.

Each donor was a healthy Caucasian. TCRdb re-derived calls from the 5' RACE reads in MiXCR, one entry per CDR3 protein. The sample includes 350,000 or so distinct CDR3 sequences, roughly 9% seen only once; the top ten take roughly 8.7%. The germline gives CDR1 DFQATT, CDR2 SNEGSKA (reference sequence). J was trimmed by 6 bases and V by 4 bases; bases with no gene match: 12. The CDR3 covers 17 residues. There are a few counts of this clonotype. Its antigen is currently unknown. This sequence was found in a woman aged 50 to 65 in good health. Sequencing used naive T cells sorted from blood. V usage is TRBV20-1 and J usage is TRBJ2-3; the match to TRBD2 covers 14 bases. For the CDR3, the DNA is TGCAGTGCTATTCTGAACTCGGGACTAGCGGGAGCCGATACGCAGTATTTT. This sequence encodes CSAILNSGLAGADTQYF.